Below are 8 T cell receptor beta chains sequenced from a single sample in a study of monozygotic twins with inflammatory bowel disease. TCRdb reprocessed the 5' RACE reads and keeps a single row for each CDR3 protein, giving no DNA. The sample shows approximately 400,000 distinct CDR3 sequences, and 2.4% sits with its ten largest clones. Specimen: blood. The source of these receptors is a human donor with ulcerative colitis or Crohn's disease, or a healthy co-twin of an affected twin (not recorded which).

The chain carries TRBV29-1 and TRBJ1-3; TCRdb picks TRBD1, but there is no DNA to check that call. CDR3 size: 13 residues. In germline, CDR1 is SQVTM, CDR2 ANQGSEA. Here the CDR3 reads CSALGSSGNTIYF.

The rearrangement joins TRBV5-5 to TRBJ2-7; absent DNA, TCRdb's TRBD1 call cannot be checked. From germline, CDR1 is SGHKS and CDR2 YYEKEE (reference sequence). The CDR3 has 15 residues. CDR3 protein: CASSSTEGLTYEQYF. Variable domain in full (rest from reference TRBV5-5 and TRBJ2-7): DAGVTQSPTHLIKTRGQQVTLRCSPISGHKSVSWYQQVLGQGPQFIFQYYEKEERGRGNFPDRFSARQFPNYSSELNVNALLLGDSALYLCASSSTEGLTYEQYFGPGTRLTVT.

This chain uses TRBV24-1 with TRBJ2-5; the TRBD2 assignment by TCRdb is unverifiable without DNA. The germline CDR1 and CDR2 sequences are KGHDR and SFDVKD. The CDR3 contains 16 residues. The CDR3 is CATSVLGTSGSETQYF.

The gene calls are TRBV4-3 and TRBJ1-2; the TRBD1 assignment by TCRdb is unverifiable without DNA. The CDR3 has 15 residues. Germline V lookup: CDR1 LGHNA, CDR2 YSLEER. The CDR3 loop reads CASSPQTGTNYGYTF.

This chain uses TRBV5-1 with TRBJ1-1; TCRdb reports TRBD1, a call that lacks DNA to check it against. In germline, CDR1 is SGHRS, CDR2 YFSETQ. The CDR3 runs 16 residues. CDR3 region: CASRFMSGSPDTEAFF. The complete variable domain, with remaining parts taken from reference TRBV5-1 and TRBJ1-1, reads KAGVTQTPRYLIKTRGQQVTLSCSPISGHRSVSWYQQTPGQGLQFLFEYFSETQRNKGNFPGRFSGRQFSNSRSEMNVSTLELGDSALYLCASRFMSGSPDTEAFFGQGTRLTVV.

V is TRBV7-2 and J is TRBJ2-3. CDR1 and CDR2 (germline): SGHTA, FQGNSA. CDR3 length: 14 residues. CDR3: CASSLVGLTDTQYF.

The J gene is TRBJ1-2, the V gene TRBV6-5; TCRdb indicates TRBD1, and absent DNA this call remains unverified. Germline loops: CDR1 MNHEY, CDR2 SVGAGI. The CDR3 spans 13 residues. The CDR3 is CASSPAPSYGYTF.

The chain employs TRBV7-3 and TRBJ1-1. Germline loops: CDR1 SGHTA, CDR2 FQGTGA. The CDR3 has 15 amino acids. CDR3 sequence: CASSLGRAPNTEAFF. Together with reference TRBV7-3 and TRBJ1-1, the CDR3 gives the full variable domain: GAGVSQTPSNKVTEKGKYVELRCDPISGHTALYWYRQSLGQGPEFLIYFQGTGAADDSGLPNDRFFAVRPEGSVSTLKIQRTERGDSAVYLCASSLGRAPNTEAFFGQGTRLTVV.